One sample yielded the 21 T cell receptor beta chains listed below, sequenced in a study of blood T cell repertoires in COVID-19. Sequenced by immunoSEQ multiplex PCR; TCRdb stores in-frame clones only, minus some. The sample consists of about 290,000 clones, approximately 88% of them appearing once. Source material: peripheral blood. All receptors derive from a woman in her thirties or forties who had recovered from COVID-19.

The chain employs TRBV3-1 (or the pseudogene TRBV3-2) and TRBJ2-5, with 7 nucleotides matching TRBD2. Trimming cost V 0 bases and J 4 bases; bases outside gene matches: 14. CDR1 and CDR2 (germline): LGHDT, YNNKEL (reference sequence). This CDR3 spans 18 amino acids. This CDR3 reads CASSQDLQVLASLETQYF. The CDR3 DNA reads as TGTGCCAGCAGCCAAGATCTACAGGTACTAGCGTCCTTAGAGACCCAGTACTTC.

V is TRBV7-8 and J is TRBJ2-7; tentatively, D is TRBD2 (6 bases). V was cut by 1 base and J by 0 bases, with 13 bases left in between. CDR1 and CDR2 (germline): SGHVS, FQNEAQ. The CDR3 contains 16 residues. In DNA, the CDR3 is TGTGCCAGCAGCTTAGGTAGCGGCCCTAGCTCCTACGAGCAGTACTTC. Translating it yields CASSLGSGPSSYEQYF.

The V and J genes are TRBV5-1 and TRBJ1-2; TRBD1 is a possible D gene (6 bases). CDR3 size: 16 residues. V dropped 8 bases and J dropped 0 bases, with 20 bases sitting between them. Looked up from germline, CDR1 is SGHRS and CDR2 is YFSETQ. CDR3 sequence: CARAREQGPTNYGYTF. The DNA for the CDR3 is TGCGCCAGGGCCCGGGAACAGGGCCCTACTAACTATGGCTACACCTTC.

The J gene is TRBJ2-7, the V gene TRBV18; 11 bases fit TRBD1. The germline V gene has CDR1 KGHSH and CDR2 LQKENI. This CDR3 region has 17 residues. Trimming removed 3 bases from V and 1 base from J; junction bases left unmatched: 8. CDR3 nucleotides: TGTGCCAGCTCACCGATCCACGGACAGGGGGCTTCCTACGAGCAGTACTTC. The encoded protein is CASSPIHGQGASYEQYF.

This chain connects TRBV2 to TRBJ2-3, with 9 nucleotides matching TRBD2. V trimming: 6 bases; J trimming: 3 bases; junction bases outside the gene matches: 10. Germline V gene lookup returns CDR1 SNHLY and CDR2 FYNNEI. This CDR3 contains 16 residues. DNA for the CDR3: TGTGCCAGCAGCCTCCGAGCGGGAGGTGGTACAGATACGCAGTATTTT. This translates into CASSLRAGGGTDTQYF.

The chain uses TRBV6-5 and TRBJ2-7, with TRBD2 as a possible D gene (5 bases). Germline lookup yields CDR1 MNHEY and CDR2 SVGAGI. Trimming stripped 2 bases from V and 6 bases from J, with 11 bases between. The length of the CDR3 is 13 residues. The CDR3: CASSYGLATEQYF. Here the CDR3 DNA reads TGTGCCAGCAGTTACGGGCTAGCCACCGAGCAGTACTTC.

The chain employs TRBV28 and TRBJ1-5; 7 nucleotides match TRBD1. Unmatched junction bases numbered 13, after V lost 5 bases and J lost 0 bases. Germline V gives CDR1 MDHEN, CDR2 SYDVKM. The CDR3 has 18 amino acids. This CDR3 reads CASSPPGQFKYSNQPQHF. CDR3 sequence (DNA): TGTGCCAGCAGTCCCCCGGGACAGTTCAAATATAGCAATCAGCCCCAGCATTTT.

The rearrangement links TRBV5-6 to TRBJ2-3, with 11 bases aligning to TRBD2. CDR3 length equals 17 residues. Losses at the gene ends were 0 bases for V and 0 bases for J; bases not matched to a gene: 3. CDR1 and CDR2 (germline): SGHDT, YYEEEE. CDR3 in amino acids: CASSLAWTSGSTDTQYF. CDR3 bases: TGTGCCAGCAGCTTGGCTTGGACTAGCGGGAGCACAGATACGCAGTATTTT.

The CDR3 DNA follows: TGTGCCAGCAGCGTCCCCCTGACAGGGGTCGGAAACACCATATATTTT. Encoded protein: CASSVPLTGVGNTIYF. The chain recombines TRBV28 with TRBJ1-3, with 8 bases fitting TRBD1. Germline CDR1 and CDR2: MDHEN and SYDVKM. The CDR3 covers 16 residues. V lost 6 bases, J lost 4 bases, and 11 bases stayed unmatched.

The rearrangement links TRBV18 to TRBJ1-1, with D hard to call. Germline CDR1 KGHSH, CDR2 LQKENI. This CDR3 is 13 amino acids long. V lost 3 bases and J lost 0, with 5 bases in between. CDR3 in DNA: TGTGCCAGCTCACCCATCATGAACACTGAAGCTTTCTTT. Translating gives CASSPIMNTEAFF.

This clone has just a few counts. This specimen includes other DNA sequences encoding the same CDR3. The chain recombines TRBV7-3 with TRBJ1-2, with 7 bases lining up with TRBD1. J was trimmed by 7 bases and V by 3 bases; bases with no gene match: 8. This CDR3 is 14 amino acids long. The germline gives CDR1 SGHTA, CDR2 FQGTGA. The CDR3 bases are TGTGCCAGCAGCTTGACAGGGACTGGCGCTGGCTACACCTTC. Its translation is CASSLTGTGAGYTF.

For the CDR3, the DNA is TGCAGCGCCCAGGCAGGCGACGAAAAACTGTTTTTT. Its translation is CSAQAGDEKLFF. This chain connects TRBV29-1 to TRBJ1-4; unclear D gene. V shed 7 bases and J shed 8 bases, with 14 bases lying between them. Germline assignment: CDR1 SQVTM and CDR2 ANQGSEA. The CDR3 is 12 residues long.

The chain recombines TRBV11-2 with TRBJ1-6; D perhaps matches TRBD1 (5 bases). Germline CDR1 and CDR2: SGHAT and FQNNGV. The CDR3 consists of 20 residues. Deletions cut 0 bases from V and 9 bases from J, with 27 bases between. Written as DNA, the CDR3 is TGTGCCAGCAGCTTAGATCCCGCCAGGGTCCCCTTTCGGCATGGTTCACCCCTCCACTTT. This sequence encodes CASSLDPARVPFRHGSPLHF.

The J gene is TRBJ2-4, the V gene TRBV6-6; 7 bases line up with TRBD2. The CDR3 extends over 15 amino acids. The junction had 4 bases not matched to a gene; V was cut back by 2 bases and J by 3 bases. Germline CDR1 is MNHNY and CDR2 is SVGAGI (reference sequence). The CDR3 reads CASSYPTGGKNIQYF. Here the CDR3 DNA reads TGTGCCAGCAGTTACCCCACGGGAGGCAAAAACATTCAGTACTTC.

V usage is TRBV19 and J usage is TRBJ1-2; 7 positions agree with TRBD1. CDR3 length equals 16 residues. CDR1 and CDR2 from the germline V gene are LNHDA and SQIVND (reference sequence). V shed 2 bases and J 1 base; nucleotides not matched to a gene: 7. CDR3 in DNA: TGTGCCAGTAGTATAAAAGCGACAGGGCTTAACTATGGCTACACCTTC. The encoded protein is CASSIKATGLNYGYTF.

This clone was picked up one time. This chain joins TRBV24-1 and TRBJ2-1; TRBD2 matches at 14 bases. V lost 4 bases to trimming and J lost 6 bases; unmatched junction nucleotides: 4. This CDR3 has 16 residues. Germline CDR1 and CDR2: KGHDR and SFDVKD. The CDR3 loop reads CATSDVGLAGVNEQFF. CDR3 bases: TGTGCCACCAGTGACGTGGGACTAGCGGGAGTCAATGAGCAGTTCTTC.

The chain has TRBV6-6 and TRBJ1-1, with D perhaps matching TRBD1 (5 bases). The CDR3 spans 11 residues. Germline CDR1 reads MNHNY; CDR2 reads SVGAGI (reference sequence). Trimming took 5 bases from V and 9 from J, leaving 10 bases between them. In DNA, the CDR3 is TGTGCCAGCAGTCAGGGAGATAAAGCTTTCTTT. Translated, it gives CASSQGDKAFF.

This chain links TRBV11-3 with TRBJ2-2; 11 nucleotides match TRBD2. After removal of 1 base from V and 5 bases from J, the junction contained 6 bases not matched to a gene. This CDR3 region has 17 residues. Germline values: CDR1 SGHNT, CDR2 YENEEA. The CDR3 reads CASSLGVTSGTTGELFF. CDR3 in DNA: TGTGCCAGCAGCTTAGGGGTGACTAGCGGGACGACCGGGGAGCTGTTTTTT.

This clone has only a few counts. This sequence joins TRBV19 and TRBJ2-2; TRBD1 matches at 8 bases. The CDR3 length is 15 residues. The V gene end was trimmed by 6 bases and the J gene end by 3 bases; junction bases not matched to a gene: 6. The germline CDR1 and CDR2 sequences are LNHDA and SQIVND (reference sequence). CDR3: CASSKGQGDTGELFF. In nucleotides, the CDR3 is TGTGCCAGTAGCAAAGGACAGGGCGACACCGGGGAGCTGTTTTTT.

The rearrangement joins TRBV27 to TRBJ2-7; D is unresolved. Germline CDR1 MNHEY, CDR2 SMNVEV (reference sequence). The CDR3 totals 14 residues. V gave up 6 bases and J gave up 2 bases, with 14 bases separating them. In nucleotides, the CDR3 is TGTGCCAGCAGCTCCGACACCGGCACCTACGAGCAGTACTTC. Its translation: CASSSDTGTYEQYF.

This chain joins TRBV23-1 and TRBJ1-3; TRBD1 aligns across 8 bases. TRBV23-1 belongs to the ORF category, with a function that is uncertain. Losses at the gene ends were 4 bases for V and 2 bases for J; bases not matched to a gene: 7. The CDR3 runs 16 residues. The CDR3 protein is CASSPADRVPGNTIYF. The CDR3 region has the DNA TGCGCCAGCAGTCCCGCGGACAGGGTGCCTGGAAACACCATATATTTT.